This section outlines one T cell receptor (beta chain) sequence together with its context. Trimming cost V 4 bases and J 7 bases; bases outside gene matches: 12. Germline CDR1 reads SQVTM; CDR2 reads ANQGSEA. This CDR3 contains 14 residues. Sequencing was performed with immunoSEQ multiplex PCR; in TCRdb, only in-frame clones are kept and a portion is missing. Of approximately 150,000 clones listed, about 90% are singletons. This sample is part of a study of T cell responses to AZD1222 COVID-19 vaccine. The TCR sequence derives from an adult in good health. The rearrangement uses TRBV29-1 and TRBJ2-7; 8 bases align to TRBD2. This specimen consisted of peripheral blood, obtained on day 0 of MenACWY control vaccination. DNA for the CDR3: TGCAGCGTTGTAAGCGGGAGTGGGGTTTGGGAGCAGTACTTC. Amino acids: CSVVSGSGVWEQYF.